The 2 T cell receptor beta chains reported below all come from one sample, sequenced in a study of blood T cell repertoires in COVID-19. The method was immunoSEQ multiplex PCR; TCRdb's version includes in-frame clones alone and lacks a portion of them. This table holds some 370,000 clones, 70% to 90% found once. Sequences were obtained from peripheral blood. These TCRs come from a man aged 35-49 years with acute or convalescent COVID-19.

J is TRBJ1-5 and V is TRBV28; the D gene is possibly TRBD1 (6 bases). Germline lookup yields CDR1 MDHEN and CDR2 SYDVKM. The CDR3 is made up of 14 amino acids. V was clipped by 4 bases and J by 7 bases, with 14 bases between them. CDR3 sequence: CASSSPTGRQPQHF. In nucleotides, the CDR3 is TGTGCCAGCAGTTCCCCCACAGGGCGGCAGCCCCAGCATTTT.

CDR3 region: CASSFHLPGRNSPLHF. Here the CDR3 DNA reads TGTGCCAGCAGCTTCCACCTCCCAGGGAGGAATTCACCCCTCCACTTT. The J gene is TRBJ1-6, the V gene TRBV5-6; D possibly corresponds to TRBD1 (5 bases). The CDR3 runs to 16 residues. Trimming removed 2 bases at V and 7 bases at J, with 16 bases between. Germline CDR1 is SGHDT and CDR2 is YYEEEE.